The TCR beta chain described here comes from a study of shared clonotypes between healthy human individuals. TCRdb keeps only in-frame clones here, not all; method: immunoSEQ multiplex PCR. The sample includes about 1 million clones, about 77% of them seen just once. V lost 4 bases, J lost 6 bases, and 6 bases stayed unmatched. This CDR3 comprises 15 residues. Per germline, CDR1 SNHLY and CDR2 FYNNEI. The sequenced sample consisted of memory CD4+ T cells sorted from blood. Subset noted: CD45RA-negative fraction. The source is a man between 18 and 35 years old in good health. The rearrangement joins TRBV2 to TRBJ1-6; 7 bases fit TRBD1. The CDR3, as DNA: TGTGCCAGCAGTGTGGGGACAGTCGGTAATTCACCCCTCCACTTT. Translation gives CASSVGTVGNSPLHF.